The clone carrying this T cell receptor (beta chain) was detected a few times. These data come from a study of graft-versus-host responses after intestinal transplantation. Study background: Among the recipients, all got anti-thymocyte globulin induction and then tacrolimus and steroids for 3 to 4 years.

The CDR3 covers 11 residues. V dropped 5 bases and J dropped 4 bases, with 6 bases sitting between them. The germline CDR1 and CDR2 sequences are SNHLY and FYNNEI. The table came from immunoSEQ multiplex PCR; TCRdb's copy has only in-frame clones and leaves some out. The sample holds about 8,600 clones, around 29% seen once. This receptor was identified in a human patient who received an intestinal transplant. J is TRBJ2-7 and V is TRBV2; D is unclear. The source was alloreactive CD4+ T cells from a mixed lymphocyte reaction culture, collected before intestinal transplant. The subset here: CFSE-low proliferating T cells sorted from approximately 6-day pre-transplant mixed lymphocyte reaction (GvH or HvG direction). This chain's CDR3 is CASSNWYEQYF. Here the CDR3 DNA reads TGTGCCAGCAGTAACTGGTACGAGCAGTACTTC.